These 7 T cell receptor beta chains were all obtained from the same sample, sequenced in a study of blood T cell repertoires in COVID-19. Using immunoSEQ multiplex PCR, the repertoire was profiled, and TCRdb retains in-frame clones only, with some absent. The table includes 250,000 to 300,000 clones, 88% detected once. The specimen was PBMCs or T cells enriched from blood (not recorded which). The receptors shown here come from a woman aged 60-75 years in a cohort exposed to, infected with or recovered from COVID-19 (not recorded which).

A note on this clone: This same CDR3 is encoded by further DNA sequences in the sample. The gene calls are TRBV20-1 and TRBJ1-1, with D perhaps matching TRBD1 (6 bases). CDR3 length equals 11 residues. Germline CDR1 and CDR2: DFQATT and SNEGSKA (reference sequence). Trimming left V 6 bases short and J 4 bases short, with 9 bases between. CDR3 protein: CSAPGVTEAFF. CDR3 DNA sequence: TGCAGTGCCCCAGGGGTCACTGAAGCTTTCTTT.

The chain combines TRBV2 with TRBJ1-3, with D unresolved. The V end lost 7 bases, the J end lost 0 bases, and 19 bases lay between the germline ends. Germline V CDR1 and CDR2: SNHLY, FYNNEI. This CDR3 comprises 17 residues. The CDR3 DNA reads as TGTGCCAGCACCACCCCGTCCGCGGGCGTCTCTGGAAACACCATATATTTT. As protein: CASTTPSAGVSGNTIYF.

This chain joins TRBV27 and TRBJ2-3, with 11 nucleotides matching TRBD2. This CDR3 has 15 amino acids. CDR1 and CDR2 (germline): MNHEY, SMNVEV (reference sequence). Losses at the gene ends were 6 bases for V and 3 bases for J; bases not matched to a gene: 5. CDR3 in amino acids: CASREWTSGTDTQYF. The CDR3 nucleotides are TGTGCCAGCAGGGAATGGACTAGCGGGACAGATACGCAGTATTTT.

V usage is TRBV29-1 and J usage is TRBJ1-1, with 10 bases lining up with TRBD1. Per the germline V gene, CDR1 is SQVTM and CDR2 is ANQGSEA. The CDR3 spans 13 residues. The V and J ends lost 4 bases and 7 bases, in that order; junction bases with no gene match: 6. This chain's CDR3 is CSVVGQGKFEAFF. The CDR3 nucleotides are TGCAGCGTTGTGGGACAGGGGAAATTTGAAGCTTTCTTT.

This chain connects TRBV5-1 to TRBJ1-2, with 9 bases matching TRBD1. V gave up 2 bases and J gave up 8 bases; unmatched junction bases: 7. Germline CDR1 and CDR2: SGHRS and YFSETQ. The CDR3 consists of 14 residues. CDR3 sequence (DNA): TGCGCCAGCAGCTTACAGGGGGCGCAGGAAGGCTACACCTTC. As protein: CASSLQGAQEGYTF.

The chain has TRBV4-3 and TRBJ1-1; TRBD1 is a possible D gene (5 bases). Per germline, CDR1 LGHNA and CDR2 YSLEER. The CDR3 has 16 residues. V shed 0 bases and J shed 3 bases, with 14 bases lying between them. In DNA form, the CDR3 reads TGCGCCAGCAGCCAAGATCGGGGGGAGCCGTACACTGAAGCTTTCTTT. Translating it yields CASSQDRGEPYTEAFF.

This clone was recorded once. The gene calls are TRBV30 and TRBJ1-1, with D unclear. The germline V gene encodes CDR1 GTSNPN and CDR2 SVGIG (reference sequence). The germline V and J ends were trimmed by 0 bases and 0 bases, with 5 bases remaining between them. The CDR3 consists of 13 residues. CDR3 nucleotides: TGTGCCTGGAGTGTCGCGCTGAACACTGAAGCTTTCTTT. Amino acid sequence: CAWSVALNTEAFF.